One sample yielded the 5 T cell receptor beta chains listed below, sequenced in a study of blood T cell repertoires in COVID-19. TCRdb's copy holds only in-frame clones and misses some; the assay was immunoSEQ multiplex PCR. The profile shows approximately 70,000 clones, 90% to 95% of them singletons. Sequenced: peripheral blood. These receptors all come from a middle-aged man with COVID-19, enrolled during active disease.

The CDR3 loop reads CASRGQISGNTIYF. CDR3 coding DNA: TGTGCCAGCAGGGGACAGATCTCTGGAAACACCATATATTTT. J is TRBJ1-3 and V is TRBV2, with TRBD1 matching over 7 bases. The CDR3 runs to 14 residues. V was clipped by 6 bases and J by 0 bases; unmatched bases: 2. Germline V gives CDR1 SNHLY, CDR2 FYNNEI.

The chain links TRBV30 to TRBJ1-1; unclear D gene. Germline lookup yields CDR1 GTSNPN and CDR2 SVGIG (reference sequence). V was trimmed by 0 bases and J by 4 bases, leaving 15 bases between them. The CDR3 covers 15 residues. CDR3 region: CAWSVLPGSSTEAFF. CDR3 coding DNA: TGTGCCTGGAGTGTACTACCGGGTAGTAGCACTGAAGCTTTCTTT.

The genes are TRBV7-6 and TRBJ2-2; D is uncertain. V was trimmed by 5 bases and J by 1 base, leaving 5 bases between them. CDR3 length: 13 residues. CDR1 and CDR2 (germline): SGHVS, FNYEAQ. The CDR3 bases are TGTGCCAGCAGCCCAGGGAACACCGGGGAGCTGTTTTTT. Its protein product is CASSPGNTGELFF.

The V and J genes are TRBV18 and TRBJ2-3; D uncertain. Trimming took off 3 bases at V and 13 bases at J, with 17 bases between the two ends. The CDR3 length is 13 residues. The V gene's germline CDR1 is KGHSH and CDR2 LQKENI. CDR3 nucleotide sequence: TGTGCCAGCTCACCTCCCGACACGTTTGGAAAGTATTTT. It encodes CASSPPDTFGKYF.

The chain employs TRBV5-4 and TRBJ2-2, with TRBD2 identical over 10 bases. The trim removed 1 base at V and 3 bases at J, leaving 3 bases unmatched. CDR1 is SGHNT, CDR2 YYREEE, per germline (reference sequence). This CDR3 is built from 16 residues. CDR3 DNA: TGTGCCAGCAGCTTGCAACTAGCGGGGTACACCGGGGAGCTGTTTTTT. This encodes CASSLQLAGYTGELFF.